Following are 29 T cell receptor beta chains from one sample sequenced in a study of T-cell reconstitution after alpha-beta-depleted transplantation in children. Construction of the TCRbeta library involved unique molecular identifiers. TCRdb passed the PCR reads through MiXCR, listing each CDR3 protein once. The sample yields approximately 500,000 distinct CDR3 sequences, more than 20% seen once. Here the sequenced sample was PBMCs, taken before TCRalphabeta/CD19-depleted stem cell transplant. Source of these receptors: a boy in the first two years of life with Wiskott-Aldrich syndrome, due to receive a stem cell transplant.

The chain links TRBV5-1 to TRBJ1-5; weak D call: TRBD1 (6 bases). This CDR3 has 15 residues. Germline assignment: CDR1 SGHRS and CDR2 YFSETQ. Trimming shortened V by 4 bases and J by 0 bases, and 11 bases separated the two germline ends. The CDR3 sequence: CASSEQGNSNQPQHF. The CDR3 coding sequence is TGCGCCAGCAGCGAACAGGGCAATAGCAATCAGCCCCAGCATTTT.

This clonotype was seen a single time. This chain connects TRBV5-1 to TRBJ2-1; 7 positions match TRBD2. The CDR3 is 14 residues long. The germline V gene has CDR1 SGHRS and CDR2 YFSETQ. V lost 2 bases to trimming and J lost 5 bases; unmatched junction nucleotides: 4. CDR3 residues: CASSLTSVDNEQFF. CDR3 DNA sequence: TGCGCCAGCAGCTTAACTAGCGTAGACAATGAGCAGTTCTTC. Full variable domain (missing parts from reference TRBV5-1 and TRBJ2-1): KAGVTQTPRYLIKTRGQQVTLSCSPISGHRSVSWYQQTPGQGLQFLFEYFSETQRNKGNFPGRFSGRQFSNSRSEMNVSTLELGDSALYLCASSLTSVDNEQFFGPGTRLTVL.

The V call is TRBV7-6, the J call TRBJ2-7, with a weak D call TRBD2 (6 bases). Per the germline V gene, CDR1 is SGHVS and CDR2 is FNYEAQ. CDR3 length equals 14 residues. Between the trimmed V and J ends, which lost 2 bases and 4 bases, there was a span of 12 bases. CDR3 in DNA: TGTGCCAGCAGCTTAACGCCTGCGGGATACGAGCAGTACTTC. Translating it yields CASSLTPAGYEQYF. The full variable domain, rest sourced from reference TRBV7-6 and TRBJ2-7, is GAGVSQSPRYKVTKRGQDVALRCDPISGHVSLYWYRQALGQGPEFLTYFNYEAQQDKSGLPNDRFSAERPEGSISTLTIQRTEQRDSAMYRCASSLTPAGYEQYFGPGTRLTVT.

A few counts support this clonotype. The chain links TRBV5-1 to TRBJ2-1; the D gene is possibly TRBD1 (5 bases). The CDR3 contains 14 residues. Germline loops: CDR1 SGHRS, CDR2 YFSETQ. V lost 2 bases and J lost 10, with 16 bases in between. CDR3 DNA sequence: TGCGCCAGCAGCTTCCTCCCAGGGTACTTCGAGCAGTTCTTC. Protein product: CASSFLPGYFEQFF.

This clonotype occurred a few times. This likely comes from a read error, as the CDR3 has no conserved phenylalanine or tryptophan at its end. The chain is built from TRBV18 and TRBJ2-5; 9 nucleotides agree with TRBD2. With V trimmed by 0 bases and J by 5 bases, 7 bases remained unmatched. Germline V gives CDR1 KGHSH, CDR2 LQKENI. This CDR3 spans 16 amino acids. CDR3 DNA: TGTGCCAGCTCACCACCGATGACTAGCGGTCGGGAGACCCAGTACTCC. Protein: CASSPPMTSGRETQYS.

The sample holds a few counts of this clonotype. The CDR3 DNA is TGCGCCAGCAGGAGGGAGCTAGACAGTAACTACGAGCAGTACTTC. It yields the protein CASRRELDSNYEQYF. The chain combines TRBV5-1 with TRBJ2-7; D assignment may be TRBD1 or TRBD2 (5 bases each). The length of the CDR3 is 15 residues. Germline CDR1 is SGHRS and CDR2 is YFSETQ. The germline V and J ends were trimmed by 5 bases and 3 bases, with 18 bases remaining between them.

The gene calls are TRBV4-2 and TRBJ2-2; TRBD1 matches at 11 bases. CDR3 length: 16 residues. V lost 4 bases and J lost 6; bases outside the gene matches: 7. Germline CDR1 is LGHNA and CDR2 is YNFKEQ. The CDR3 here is CASSPAWDRGAGELFF. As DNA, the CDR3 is TGTGCCAGCAGCCCAGCCTGGGACAGGGGGGCCGGGGAGCTGTTTTTT.

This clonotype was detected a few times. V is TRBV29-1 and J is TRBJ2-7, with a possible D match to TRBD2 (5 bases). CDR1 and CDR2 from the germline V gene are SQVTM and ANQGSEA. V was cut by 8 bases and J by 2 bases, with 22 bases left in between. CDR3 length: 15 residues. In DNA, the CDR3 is TGCAGCACCGGGGAATCTGGCCCCAATCCCTACGAGCAGTACTTC. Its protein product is CSTGESGPNPYEQYF.

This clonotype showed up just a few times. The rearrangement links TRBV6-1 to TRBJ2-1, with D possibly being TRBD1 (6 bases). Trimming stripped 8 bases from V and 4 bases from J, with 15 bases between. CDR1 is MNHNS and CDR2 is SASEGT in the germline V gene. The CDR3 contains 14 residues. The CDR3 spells CASQGLTPYNEQFF. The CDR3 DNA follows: TGTGCCAGCCAGGGGCTCACCCCGTACAATGAGCAGTTCTTC.

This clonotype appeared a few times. The CDR3 coding sequence is TGTGCCAGCAGCCAACAACAGGAAGAGACCCAGTACTTC. It encodes CASSQQQEETQYF. The chain combines TRBV3-1 with TRBJ2-5; maybe TRBD1 (5 bases). V lost 2 bases and J 3 bases, leaving 7 bases between the germline ends. Germline CDR1 is LGHDT and CDR2 is YNNKEL (reference sequence). The CDR3 covers 13 residues.

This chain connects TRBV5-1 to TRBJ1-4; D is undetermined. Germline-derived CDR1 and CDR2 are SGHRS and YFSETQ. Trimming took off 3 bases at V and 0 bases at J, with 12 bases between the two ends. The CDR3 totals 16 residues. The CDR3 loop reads CASSSSIRATNEKLFF. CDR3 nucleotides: TGCGCCAGCAGCTCAAGCATCCGCGCAACTAATGAAAAACTGTTTTTT.

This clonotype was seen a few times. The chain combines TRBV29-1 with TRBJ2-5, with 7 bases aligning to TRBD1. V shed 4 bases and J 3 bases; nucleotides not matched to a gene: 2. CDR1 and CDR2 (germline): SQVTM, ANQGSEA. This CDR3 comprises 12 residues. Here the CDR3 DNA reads TGCAGCGTTGGCAGGGGGAAAGAGACCCAGTACTTC. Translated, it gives CSVGRGKETQYF. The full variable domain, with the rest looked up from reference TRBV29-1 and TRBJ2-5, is SAVISQKPSRDICQRGTSLTIQCQVDSQVTMMFWYRQQPGQSLTLIATANQGSEATYESGFVIDKFPISRPNLTFSTLTVSNMSPEDSSIYLCSVGRGKETQYFGPGTRLLVL.

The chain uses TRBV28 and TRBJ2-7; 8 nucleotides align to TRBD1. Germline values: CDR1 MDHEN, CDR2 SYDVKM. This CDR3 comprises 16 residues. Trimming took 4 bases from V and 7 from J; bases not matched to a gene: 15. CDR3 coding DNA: TGTGCCAGCAGTTCTCGTGTGGGGACAGGTTTTGGAGAGCAGTACTTC. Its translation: CASSSRVGTGFGEQYF.

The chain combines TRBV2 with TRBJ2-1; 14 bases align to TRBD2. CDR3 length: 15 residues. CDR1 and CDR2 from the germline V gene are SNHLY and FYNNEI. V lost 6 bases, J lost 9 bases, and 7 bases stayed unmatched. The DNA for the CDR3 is TGTGCCAGCAGGGAGGGACTAGCGGGAGCAATTGAGCAGTTCTTC. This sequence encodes CASREGLAGAIEQFF.

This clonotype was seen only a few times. In DNA form, the CDR3 reads TGTGCCAGCAGTTTAAGGGGAGGATGGTGGAGCAATGAGCAGTTCTTC. It specifies CASSLRGGWWSNEQFF. The V call is TRBV12-3 or TRBV12-4, the J call TRBJ2-1; the D gene is possibly TRBD2 (6 bases). V lost 2 bases, J lost 6 bases, and 17 bases lay in between. The CDR3 runs to 16 residues.

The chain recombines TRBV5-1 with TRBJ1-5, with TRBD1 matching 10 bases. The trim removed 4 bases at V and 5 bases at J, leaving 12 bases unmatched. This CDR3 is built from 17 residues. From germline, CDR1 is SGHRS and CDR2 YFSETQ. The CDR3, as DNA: TGCGCCAGCAGCCTCGGGACAGGGGCAATGAAAGATCAGCCCCAGCATTTT. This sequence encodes CASSLGTGAMKDQPQHF.

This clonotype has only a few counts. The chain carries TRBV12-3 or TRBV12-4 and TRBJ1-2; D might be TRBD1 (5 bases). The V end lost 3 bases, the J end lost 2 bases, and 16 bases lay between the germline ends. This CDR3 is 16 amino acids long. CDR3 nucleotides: TGTGCCAGCAGTTTGTCGGACACGCCACTAAACTATGGCTACACCTTC. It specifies CASSLSDTPLNYGYTF.

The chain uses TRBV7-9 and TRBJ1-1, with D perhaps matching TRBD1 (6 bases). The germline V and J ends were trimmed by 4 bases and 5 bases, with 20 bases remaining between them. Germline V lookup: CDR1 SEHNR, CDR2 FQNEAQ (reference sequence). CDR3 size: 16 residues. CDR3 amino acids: CASSSQGQVPGTEAFF. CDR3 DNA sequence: TGTGCCAGCAGCTCTCAGGGGCAGGTACCGGGGACTGAAGCTTTCTTT.

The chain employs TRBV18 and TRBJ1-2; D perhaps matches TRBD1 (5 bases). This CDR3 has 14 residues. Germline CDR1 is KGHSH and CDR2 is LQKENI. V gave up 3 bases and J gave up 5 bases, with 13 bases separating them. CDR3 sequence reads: CASSPSDGHYGYTF. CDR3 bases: TGTGCCAGCTCACCGAGCGACGGACATTATGGCTACACCTTC.

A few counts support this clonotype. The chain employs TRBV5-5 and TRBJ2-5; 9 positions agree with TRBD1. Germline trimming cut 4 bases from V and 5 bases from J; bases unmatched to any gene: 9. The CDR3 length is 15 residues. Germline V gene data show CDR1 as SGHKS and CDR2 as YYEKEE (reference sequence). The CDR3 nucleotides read TGTGCCAGCAGCCCACTAGGACAGGGGCGGGAGACCCAGTACTTC. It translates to CASSPLGQGRETQYF. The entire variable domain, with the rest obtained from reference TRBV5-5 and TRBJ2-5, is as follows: DAGVTQSPTHLIKTRGQQVTLRCSPISGHKSVSWYQQVLGQGPQFIFQYYEKEERGRGNFPDRFSARQFPNYSSELNVNALLLGDSALYLCASSPLGQGRETQYFGPGTRLLVL.

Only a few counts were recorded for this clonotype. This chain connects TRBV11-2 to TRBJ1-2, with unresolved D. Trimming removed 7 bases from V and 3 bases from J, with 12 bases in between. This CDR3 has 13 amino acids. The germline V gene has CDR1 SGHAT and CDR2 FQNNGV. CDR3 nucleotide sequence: TGTGCCAGCACCCCGACAAGGGACTATGGCTACACCTTC. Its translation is CASTPTRDYGYTF.

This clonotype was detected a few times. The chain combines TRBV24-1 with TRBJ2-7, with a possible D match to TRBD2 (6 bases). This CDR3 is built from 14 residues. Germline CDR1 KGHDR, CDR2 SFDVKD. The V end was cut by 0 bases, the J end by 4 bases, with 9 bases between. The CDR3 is CATSDLGGAYEQYF. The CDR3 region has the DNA TGTGCCACCAGTGATTTGGGCGGGGCATACGAGCAGTACTTC.

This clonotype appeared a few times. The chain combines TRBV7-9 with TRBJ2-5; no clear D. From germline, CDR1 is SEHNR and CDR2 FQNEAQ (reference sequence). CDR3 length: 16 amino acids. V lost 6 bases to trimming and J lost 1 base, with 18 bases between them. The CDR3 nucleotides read TGTGCCAGCAGAGCGTTCTCCCGTACCCTCCAAGAGACCCAGTACTTC. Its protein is CASRAFSRTLQETQYF.

Here the CDR3 DNA reads TGTGCCAGCAGCTTAAGTCCCACAGGGGGGGCCGGGGAGCTGTTTTTT. Protein product: CASSLSPTGGAGELFF. The chain recombines TRBV7-3 with TRBJ2-2, with D possibly being TRBD1 (8 bases). The CDR3 is made up of 16 amino acids. Trimming removed 1 base at V and 6 bases at J, with 15 bases between. Germline V gene sequence: CDR1 SGHTA, CDR2 FQGTGA.

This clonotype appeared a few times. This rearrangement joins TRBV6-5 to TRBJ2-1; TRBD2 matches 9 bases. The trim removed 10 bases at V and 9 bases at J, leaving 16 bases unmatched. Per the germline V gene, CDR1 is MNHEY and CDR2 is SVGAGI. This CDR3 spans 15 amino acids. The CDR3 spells CATGGRAGGGSEQFF. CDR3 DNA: TGTGCCACCGGGGGTAGAGCGGGAGGAGGTAGTGAGCAGTTCTTC.

The DNA for the CDR3 is TGTGCCAGCAGTTCTACCAGGGGTCCCCCCTATGGCTACACCTTC. Translation: CASSSTRGPPYGYTF. This chain connects TRBV12-3 or TRBV12-4 to TRBJ1-2; tentative D call: TRBD1 (6 bases). V was shortened by 4 bases and J by 4 bases, with 16 bases between the two germline ends. CDR3 length: 15 amino acids.

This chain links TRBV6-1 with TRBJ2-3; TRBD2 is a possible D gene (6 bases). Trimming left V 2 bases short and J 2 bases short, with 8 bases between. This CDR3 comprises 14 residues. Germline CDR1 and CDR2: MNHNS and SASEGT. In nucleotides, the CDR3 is TGTGCCAGCAGTGAAACGGACTACACAGATACGCAGTATTTT. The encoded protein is CASSETDYTDTQYF.

The DNA for the CDR3 is TGTGCCAGCAGTGGTTCCGGGATCTATGGCTACACCTTC. Translated: CASSGSGIYGYTF. The chain is built from TRBV6-1 and TRBJ1-2, with D hard to call. Per germline, CDR1 MNHNS and CDR2 SASEGT. CDR3 length: 13 amino acids. Deletions cut 4 bases from V and 4 bases from J, with 10 bases between.

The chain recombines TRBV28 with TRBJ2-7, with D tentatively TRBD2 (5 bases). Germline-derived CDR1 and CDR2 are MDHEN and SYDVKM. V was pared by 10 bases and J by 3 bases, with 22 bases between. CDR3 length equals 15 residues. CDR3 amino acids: CATETTREKVYEQYF. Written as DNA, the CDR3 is TGTGCCACTGAGACCACTAGGGAGAAGGTCTACGAGCAGTACTTC.